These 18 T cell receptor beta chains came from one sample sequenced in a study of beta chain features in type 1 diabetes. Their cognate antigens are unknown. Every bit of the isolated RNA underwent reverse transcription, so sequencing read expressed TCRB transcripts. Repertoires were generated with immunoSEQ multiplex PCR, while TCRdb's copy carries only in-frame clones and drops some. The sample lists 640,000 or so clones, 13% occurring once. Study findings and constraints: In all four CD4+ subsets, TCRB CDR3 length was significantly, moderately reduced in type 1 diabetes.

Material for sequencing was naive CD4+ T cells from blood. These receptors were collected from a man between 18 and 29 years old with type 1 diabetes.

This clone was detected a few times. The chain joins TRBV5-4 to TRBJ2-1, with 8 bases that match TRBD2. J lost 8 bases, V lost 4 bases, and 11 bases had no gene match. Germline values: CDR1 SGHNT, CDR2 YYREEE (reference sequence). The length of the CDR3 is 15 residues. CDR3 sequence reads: CASSLRTSSGDEQFF. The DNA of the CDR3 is TGTGCCAGCAGCCTACGGACTAGCTCGGGGGATGAGCAGTTCTTC. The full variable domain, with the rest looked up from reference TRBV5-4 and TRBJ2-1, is ETGVTQSPTHLIKTRGQQVTLRCSSQSGHNTVSWYQQALGQGPQFIFQYYREEENGRGNFPPRFSGLQFPNYSSELNVNALELDDSALYLCASSLRTSSGDEQFFGPGTRLTVL.

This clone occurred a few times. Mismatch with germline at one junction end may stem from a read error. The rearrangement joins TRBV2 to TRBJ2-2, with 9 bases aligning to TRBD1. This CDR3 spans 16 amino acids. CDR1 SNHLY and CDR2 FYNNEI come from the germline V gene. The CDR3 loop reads CASSEAGTGNAGELFF. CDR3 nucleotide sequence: TGTGCCAGCAGTGAAGCAGGGACAGGGAACGCCGGGGAGCTGTTTTTT.

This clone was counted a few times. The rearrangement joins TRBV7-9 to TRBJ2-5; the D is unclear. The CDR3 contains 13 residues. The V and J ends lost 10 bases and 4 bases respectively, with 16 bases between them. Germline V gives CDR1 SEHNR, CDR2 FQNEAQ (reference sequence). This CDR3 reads CATRAVVTETQYF. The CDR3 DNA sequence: TGTGCCACCCGGGCCGTCGTTACAGAGACCCAGTACTTC.

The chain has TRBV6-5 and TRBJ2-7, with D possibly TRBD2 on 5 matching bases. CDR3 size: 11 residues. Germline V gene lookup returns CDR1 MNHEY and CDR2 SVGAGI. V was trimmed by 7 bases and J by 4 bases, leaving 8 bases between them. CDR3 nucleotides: TGTGCCAGCACCCGGGGTTACGAGCAGTACTTC. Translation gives CASTRGYEQYF.

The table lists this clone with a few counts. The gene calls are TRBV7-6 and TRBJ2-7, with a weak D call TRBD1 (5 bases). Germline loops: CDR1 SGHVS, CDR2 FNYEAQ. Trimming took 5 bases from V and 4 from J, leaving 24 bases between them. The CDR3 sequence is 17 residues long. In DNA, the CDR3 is TGTGCCAGCAGCCCGCTCGGGCTAGGACAAGTAAAGTACGAGCAGTACTTC. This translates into CASSPLGLGQVKYEQYF.

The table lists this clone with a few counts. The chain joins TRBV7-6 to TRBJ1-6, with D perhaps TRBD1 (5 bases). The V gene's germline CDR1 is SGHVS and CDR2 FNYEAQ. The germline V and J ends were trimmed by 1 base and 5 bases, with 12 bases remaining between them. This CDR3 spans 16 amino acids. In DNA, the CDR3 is TGTGCCAGCAGCTTAGTCAGTAGGGGAGATAATTCACCCCTCCACTTT. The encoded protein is CASSLVSRGDNSPLHF. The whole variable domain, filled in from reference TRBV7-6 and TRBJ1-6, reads GAGVSQSPRYKVTKRGQDVALRCDPISGHVSLYWYRQALGQGPEFLTYFNYEAQQDKSGLPNDRFSAERPEGSISTLTIQRTEQRDSAMYRCASSLVSRGDNSPLHFGNGTRLTVT.

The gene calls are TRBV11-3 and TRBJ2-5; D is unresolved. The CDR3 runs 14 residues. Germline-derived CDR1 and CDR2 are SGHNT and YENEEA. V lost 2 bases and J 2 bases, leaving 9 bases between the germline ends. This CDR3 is CASSLIQGQETQYF. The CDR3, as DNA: TGTGCCAGCAGCTTAATTCAAGGGCAAGAGACCCAGTACTTC.

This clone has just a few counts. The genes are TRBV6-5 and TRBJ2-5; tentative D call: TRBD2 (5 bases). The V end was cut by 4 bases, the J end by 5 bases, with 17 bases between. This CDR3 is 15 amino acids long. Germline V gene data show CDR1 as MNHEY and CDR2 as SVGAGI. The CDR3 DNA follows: TGTGCCAGCAGTTCCGCGATACTGACGGGGGAGACCCAGTACTTC. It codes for CASSSAILTGETQYF.

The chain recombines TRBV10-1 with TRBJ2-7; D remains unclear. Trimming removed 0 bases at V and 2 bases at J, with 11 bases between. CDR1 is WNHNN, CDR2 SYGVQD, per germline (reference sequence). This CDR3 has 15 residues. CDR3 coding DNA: TGCGCCAGCAGTGAGTCGACGGGCACCACCTACGAGCAGTACTTC. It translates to CASSESTGTTYEQYF.

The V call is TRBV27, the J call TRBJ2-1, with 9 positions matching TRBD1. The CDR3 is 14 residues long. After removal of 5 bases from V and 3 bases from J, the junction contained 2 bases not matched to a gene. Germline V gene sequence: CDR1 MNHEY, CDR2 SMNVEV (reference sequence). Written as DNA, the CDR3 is TGTGCCAGCAGTCAGGGACAGGGCTACAATGAGCAGTTCTTC. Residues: CASSQGQGYNEQFF.

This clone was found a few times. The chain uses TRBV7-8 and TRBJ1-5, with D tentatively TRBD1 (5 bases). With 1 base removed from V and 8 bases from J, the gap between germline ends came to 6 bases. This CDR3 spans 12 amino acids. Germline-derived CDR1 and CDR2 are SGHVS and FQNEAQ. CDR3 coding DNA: TGTGCCAGCAGCTTAGGGGGGGAGCCCCAGCATTTT. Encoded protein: CASSLGGEPQHF.

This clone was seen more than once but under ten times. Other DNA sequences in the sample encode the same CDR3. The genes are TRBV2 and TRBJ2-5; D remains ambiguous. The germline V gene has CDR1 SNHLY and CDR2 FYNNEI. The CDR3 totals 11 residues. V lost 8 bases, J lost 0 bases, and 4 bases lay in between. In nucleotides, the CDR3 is TGTGCCAGCCTTTACCAAGAGACCCAGTACTTC. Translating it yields CASLYQETQYF.

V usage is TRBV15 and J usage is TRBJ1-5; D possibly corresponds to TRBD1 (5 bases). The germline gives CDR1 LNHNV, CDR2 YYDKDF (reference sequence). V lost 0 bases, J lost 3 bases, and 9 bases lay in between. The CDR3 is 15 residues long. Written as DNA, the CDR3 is TGTGCCACCAGCAGAGATAGCAGGGTCAATCAGCCCCAGCATTTT. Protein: CATSRDSRVNQPQHF.

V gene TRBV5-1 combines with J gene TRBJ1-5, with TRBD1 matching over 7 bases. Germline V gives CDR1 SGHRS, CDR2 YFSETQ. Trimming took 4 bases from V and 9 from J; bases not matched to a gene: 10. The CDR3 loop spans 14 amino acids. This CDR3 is CASSPGTALGPQHF. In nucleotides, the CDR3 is TGCGCCAGCAGCCCCGGGACAGCTCTCGGGCCCCAGCATTTT. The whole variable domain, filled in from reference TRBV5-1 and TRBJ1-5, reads KAGVTQTPRYLIKTRGQQVTLSCSPISGHRSVSWYQQTPGQGLQFLFEYFSETQRNKGNFPGRFSGRQFSNSRSEMNVSTLELGDSALYLCASSPGTALGPQHFGDGTRLSIL.

The CDR3 reads CAWRGRGRVYGYTF. CDR3 bases: TGTGCCTGGAGAGGCAGGGGGCGAGTTTATGGCTACACCTTC. The chain uses TRBV30 and TRBJ1-2; 8 nucleotides line up with TRBD1. The CDR3 totals 14 residues. Trimming at V came to 3 bases and at J to 5 bases, leaving 8 bases not matched to a gene. Germline V gives CDR1 GTSNPN, CDR2 SVGIG (reference sequence).

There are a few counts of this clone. CDR3 amino acids: CASSEGPTWANVLTF. The CDR3 nucleotides read TGTGCCAGCAGTGAAGGACCTACTTGGGCCAACGTCCTGACTTTC. The chain links TRBV27 to TRBJ2-6; no clear D gene. Trimming stripped 5 bases from V and 5 bases from J, with 13 bases between. The CDR3 extends over 15 amino acids. Germline V CDR1 and CDR2: MNHEY, SMNVEV (reference sequence).

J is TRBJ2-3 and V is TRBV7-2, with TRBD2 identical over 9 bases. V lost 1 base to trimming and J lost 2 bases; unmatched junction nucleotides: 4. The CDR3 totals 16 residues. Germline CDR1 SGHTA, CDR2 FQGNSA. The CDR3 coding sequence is TGTGCCAGCAGCTTAGGAGCGGGGGGACTCACAGATACGCAGTATTTT. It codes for CASSLGAGGLTDTQYF.

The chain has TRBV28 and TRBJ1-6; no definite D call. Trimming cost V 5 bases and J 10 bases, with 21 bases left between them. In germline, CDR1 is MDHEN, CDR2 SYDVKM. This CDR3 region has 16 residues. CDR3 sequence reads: CASSPRPTRPESPLHF. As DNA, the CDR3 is TGTGCCAGCAGTCCACGACCGACCCGGCCTGAATCACCCCTCCACTTT.